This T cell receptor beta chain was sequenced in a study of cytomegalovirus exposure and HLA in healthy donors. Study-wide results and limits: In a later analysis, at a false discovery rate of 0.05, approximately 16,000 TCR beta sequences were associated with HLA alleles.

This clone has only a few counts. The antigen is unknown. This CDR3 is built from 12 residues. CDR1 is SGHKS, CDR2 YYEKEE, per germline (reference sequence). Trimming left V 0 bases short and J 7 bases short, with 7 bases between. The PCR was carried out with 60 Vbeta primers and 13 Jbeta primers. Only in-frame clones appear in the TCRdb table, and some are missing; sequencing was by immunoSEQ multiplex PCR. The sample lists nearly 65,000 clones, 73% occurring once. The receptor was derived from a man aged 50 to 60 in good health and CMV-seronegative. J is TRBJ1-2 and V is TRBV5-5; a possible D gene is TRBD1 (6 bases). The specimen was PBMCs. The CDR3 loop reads CASSLGRGGYTF. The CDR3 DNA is TGTGCCAGCAGCTTGGGCAGGGGTGGCTACACCTTC.